The sequence of this T cell receptor beta chain was determined in a study of cytomegalovirus exposure and HLA in healthy donors. Study in general: An early release of data contained roughly 90 million unique TCRs, which came from HLA-typed donors.

Comment on this clone: Its cognate antigen is unknown.

Researchers ran the PCR with 60 Vbeta and 13 Jbeta primers. The data were produced by immunoSEQ multiplex PCR, yet TCRdb's version contains in-frame clones alone and is incomplete. This sample has about 160,000 clones, with 87% found just once. Whole-study findings and limits: While the bulk of TCR sequences proved rare, some public TCRs turned up in many donors. Cytomegalovirus association was listed for 164 TCR beta chains.

The ends lost 5 bases at V and 0 bases at J; junction bases unmatched: 1. Germline lookup yields CDR1 MNHNS and CDR2 SASEGT. The CDR3 covers 15 residues. The rearrangement links TRBV6-1 to TRBJ2-2, with 9 bases fitting TRBD1. Input material: PBMCs. The origin of this receptor is a woman in her twenties or thirties in good health and CMV-seronegative. CDR3 DNA: TGTGCCAGCAGTAGACAGGGGGCGAACACCGGGGAGCTGTTTTTT. Translated, it gives CASSRQGANTGELFF.